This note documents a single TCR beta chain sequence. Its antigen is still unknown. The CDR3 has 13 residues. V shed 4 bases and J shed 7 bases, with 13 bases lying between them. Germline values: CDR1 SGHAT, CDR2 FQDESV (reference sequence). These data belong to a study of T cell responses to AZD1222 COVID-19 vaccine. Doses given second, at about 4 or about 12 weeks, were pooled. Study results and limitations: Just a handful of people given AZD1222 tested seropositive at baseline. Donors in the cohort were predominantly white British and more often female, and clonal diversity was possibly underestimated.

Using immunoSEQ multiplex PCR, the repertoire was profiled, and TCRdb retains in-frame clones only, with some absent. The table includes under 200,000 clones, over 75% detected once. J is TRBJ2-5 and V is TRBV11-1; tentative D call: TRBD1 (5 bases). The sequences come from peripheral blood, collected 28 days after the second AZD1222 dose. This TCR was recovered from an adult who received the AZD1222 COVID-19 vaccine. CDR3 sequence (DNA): TGTGCCAGCAGCTCCGGGTATACAGGGACCCAGTACTTC. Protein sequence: CASSSGYTGTQYF. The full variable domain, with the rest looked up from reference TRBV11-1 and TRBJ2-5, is EAEVAQSPRYKITEKSQAVAFWCDPISGHATLYWYRQILGQGPELLVQFQDESVVDDSQLPKDRFSAERLKGVDSTLKIQPAELGDSAMYLCASSSGYTGTQYFGPGTRLLVL.